Presented here are 24 T cell receptor beta chains from one specimen sequenced in a study of blood T cell repertoires in COVID-19. Method: immunoSEQ multiplex PCR; TCRdb's copy keeps in-frame clones and lacks some. This table holds some 14,000 clones, 80% to 95% found once. Sequencing used peripheral blood. Every receptor here comes from a human donor in a cohort sampled during active COVID-19.

The table lists this clone with a count of one. The CDR3 region is CASSLAGTGGTEAFF. The DNA of the CDR3 is TGTGCCAGCAGCTTAGCCGGGACAGGGGGTACTGAAGCTTTCTTT. The chain is built from TRBV11-2 and TRBJ1-1, with 11 bases fitting TRBD1. This CDR3 has 15 amino acids. V trimming: 1 base; J trimming: 5 bases; junction bases outside the gene matches: 3. Germline lookup yields CDR1 SGHAT and CDR2 FQNNGV.

The chain carries TRBV2 and TRBJ2-5; TRBD1 might be the D (5 bases). Germline assignment: CDR1 SNHLY and CDR2 FYNNEI. This CDR3 contains 15 residues. V lost 1 base, J lost 1 base, and 10 bases lay in between. CDR3 region: CASSEVTGSQETQYF. The CDR3 DNA is TGTGCCAGCAGTGAAGTCACAGGTAGCCAAGAGACCCAGTACTTC. The full variable domain, with the rest looked up from reference TRBV2 and TRBJ2-5, is EPEVTQTPSHQVTQMGQEVILRCVPISNHLYFYWYRQILGQKVEFLVSFYNNEISEKSEIFDDQFSVERPDGSNFTLKIRSTKLEDSAMYFCASSEVTGSQETQYFGPGTRLLVL.

This chain uses TRBV10-3 with TRBJ1-3; no definite D call. Trimming stripped 10 bases from V and 3 bases from J, with 13 bases between. The CDR3 is made up of 13 amino acids. Germline CDR1 reads ENHRY; CDR2 reads SYGVKD. The CDR3, as DNA: TGTGCCACCCACTCGGGGTATGGAAACACCATATATTTT. The encoded protein is CATHSGYGNTIYF.

The CDR3, as DNA: TGTGCCAGCAGTTTATCGGACTCCCGGGGGACTGAAGCTTTCTTT. This encodes CASSLSDSRGTEAFF. The V call is TRBV27, the J call TRBJ1-1; D might be TRBD1 (5 bases). The V gene lost 0 bases and the J gene lost 5 bases, with 13 bases spanning the gap. The length of the CDR3 is 15 residues. The germline V gene encodes CDR1 MNHEY and CDR2 SMNVEV (reference sequence).

The V call is TRBV29-1, the J call TRBJ2-1, with 14 bases lining up with TRBD2. This CDR3 region has 18 residues. CDR1 is SQVTM and CDR2 is ANQGSEA in the germline V gene. Losses at the gene ends were 5 bases for V and 2 bases for J; bases not matched to a gene: 11. The CDR3, as DNA: TGCAGCGTTTATGGGGGGACTAGCGGGAGTAGCACCTACAATGAGCAGTTCTTC. Residues: CSVYGGTSGSSTYNEQFF.

The chain carries TRBV30 and TRBJ2-7; TRBD1 aligns across 11 bases. From germline, CDR1 is GTSNPN and CDR2 SVGIG (reference sequence). The CDR3 has 13 residues. V lost 8 bases and J lost 3; bases outside the gene matches: 6. CDR3 loop: CARTGQGGYEQYF. DNA for the CDR3: TGTGCCCGGACGGGACAGGGGGGCTACGAGCAGTACTTC.

CDR3 DNA sequence: TGTGCCAGCAGCCCGGGCAGGGGATACGAAAAACTGTTTTTT. It is translated as CASSPGRGYEKLFF. This chain joins TRBV11-2 and TRBJ1-4; a weak D match, TRBD1 (6 bases). The CDR3 is made up of 14 amino acids. The germline gives CDR1 SGHAT, CDR2 FQNNGV. V gave up 5 bases and J gave up 8 bases, with 15 bases separating them.

The J gene is TRBJ2-7, the V gene TRBV6-6; 7 bases are shared with TRBD1. The germline gives CDR1 MNHNY, CDR2 SVGAGI (reference sequence). J was trimmed by 4 bases and V by 2 bases; bases with no gene match: 8. The CDR3 consists of 15 residues. The CDR3 coding sequence is TGTGCCAGCAGTTACGCCGGGACAGATCCTTACGAGCAGTACTTC. It encodes CASSYAGTDPYEQYF.

CDR3 region: CASSLHQGIGELFF. Written as DNA, the CDR3 is TGTGCCAGCAGCTTACACCAGGGCATCGGGGAGCTGTTTTTT. This sequence joins TRBV7-3 and TRBJ2-2; tentatively, D is TRBD1 (5 bases). The V end lost 2 bases, the J end lost 7 bases, and 11 bases lay between the germline ends. This CDR3 region has 14 residues. Germline V gene data show CDR1 as SGHTA and CDR2 as FQGTGA.

This clone was picked up one time. The genes are TRBV9 and TRBJ2-3; 12 bases match TRBD2. The CDR3 is made up of 16 amino acids. CDR1 SGDLS and CDR2 YYNGEE come from the germline V gene. V lost 3 bases, J lost 4 bases, and 6 bases stayed unmatched. The CDR3 region is CASSAGTSGLADTQYF. The DNA of the CDR3 is TGTGCCAGCAGCGCCGGGACTAGCGGGTTGGCAGATACGCAGTATTTT.

The chain carries TRBV7-6 and TRBJ2-3; 10 bases match TRBD2. V gave up 1 base and J gave up 2 bases; unmatched junction bases: 3. Germline CDR1 SGHVS, CDR2 FNYEAQ. This CDR3 contains 16 residues. CDR3 bases: TGTGCCAGCAGCTTAGGTAGCGGGGGGACCACAGATACGCAGTATTTT. As protein: CASSLGSGGTTDTQYF. Filled out from reference TRBV7-6 and TRBJ2-3, the complete variable domain reads GAGVSQSPRYKVTKRGQDVALRCDPISGHVSLYWYRQALGQGPEFLTYFNYEAQQDKSGLPNDRFSAERPEGSISTLTIQRTEQRDSAMYRCASSLGSGGTTDTQYFGPGTRLTVL.

This clone showed up just once. The chain carries TRBV2 and TRBJ1-2; D gene ambiguous. The CDR3 spans 15 residues. The germline CDR1 and CDR2 sequences are SNHLY and FYNNEI. The ends were cut back, 6 bases at V and 0 bases at J, with 14 bases in the middle. The CDR3 DNA is TGTGCCAGCAGCGCCGGGAAACTTTCTAACTATGGCTACACCTTC. Translating it yields CASSAGKLSNYGYTF.

This chain uses TRBV4-1 with TRBJ2-7; 8 positions match TRBD1. This CDR3 region has 15 residues. Germline V lookup: CDR1 MGHRA, CDR2 YSYEKL. Losses at the gene ends were 0 bases for V and 6 bases for J; bases not matched to a gene: 7. The chain's CDR3 is CASSQDDRGFIEQYF. In nucleotides, the CDR3 is TGCGCCAGCAGCCAAGACGACAGGGGTTTCATCGAGCAGTACTTC.

The CDR3 DNA reads TGTGCCAGCGCGGGCAGTAGGTGGGGGGTTTCCTACGAGCAGTACTTC. Translating it yields CASAGSRWGVSYEQYF. The J gene is TRBJ2-7, the V gene TRBV5-6, with a possible D match to TRBD2 (6 bases). CDR3 length equals 16 residues. Deletions cut 7 bases from V and 1 base from J, with 21 bases between. The germline V gene has CDR1 SGHDT and CDR2 YYEEEE.

The genes are TRBV14 and TRBJ1-1; D gene ambiguous. This CDR3 region has 13 residues. Germline loops: CDR1 SGHDN, CDR2 FVKESK. V lost 2 bases and J 1 base, leaving 5 bases between the germline ends. For the CDR3, the DNA is TGTGCCAGCAGCCAATCCGGGAACACTGAAGCTTTCTTT. Amino acid sequence: CASSQSGNTEAFF.

The V gene is TRBV5-6, the J gene TRBJ2-3; 9 bases are shared with TRBD2. The germline V gene has CDR1 SGHDT and CDR2 YYEEEE. J lost 2 bases, V lost 10 bases, and 14 bases had no gene match. The CDR3 consists of 16 residues. CDR3 loop: CAAEERGVVHTDTQYF. For the CDR3, the DNA is TGTGCCGCAGAGGAGCGGGGGGTCGTTCACACAGATACGCAGTATTTT. Complete variable domain (other parts from reference TRBV5-6 and TRBJ2-3): DAGVTQSPTHLIKTRGQQVTLRCSPKSGHDTVSWYQQALGQGPQFIFQYYEEEERQRGNFPDRFSGHQFPNYSSELNVNALLLGDSALYLCAAEERGVVHTDTQYFGPGTRLTVL.

DNA for the CDR3: TGCGCCAGCAGCGCCGGTCCGGGACAGGGGTTCGCAGATACGCAGTATTTT. Translation gives CASSAGPGQGFADTQYF. The chain uses TRBV5-1 and TRBJ2-3, with 10 positions matching TRBD1. Germline CDR1 and CDR2: SGHRS and YFSETQ. Germline trimming cut 4 bases from V and 4 bases from J; bases unmatched to any gene: 12. This CDR3 has 17 amino acids.

The V gene is TRBV7-6, the J gene TRBJ1-5; D gene unclear. Germline V gene data show CDR1 as SGHVS and CDR2 as FNYEAQ. V gave up 0 bases and J gave up 1 base, with 16 bases separating them. The CDR3 is 18 residues long. CDR3 sequence reads: CASSLAPWGSGSNQPQHF. The CDR3 bases are TGTGCCAGCAGCTTAGCGCCCTGGGGAAGCGGGAGCAATCAGCCCCAGCATTTT.

This chain links TRBV19 with TRBJ2-6; 7 bases agree with TRBD1. Losses at the gene ends were 4 bases for V and 4 bases for J; bases not matched to a gene: 4. The germline gives CDR1 LNHDA, CDR2 SQIVND (reference sequence). This CDR3 contains 15 residues. The CDR3 DNA is TGTGCCAGTAGTACAGGACAGGCCGGGGCCAACGTCCTGACTTTC. It specifies CASSTGQAGANVLTF.

V usage is TRBV30 and J usage is TRBJ2-3; 9 nucleotides align to TRBD1. V shed 1 base, J shed 5 bases, and the junction held 1 base outside the gene matches. CDR1 is GTSNPN and CDR2 is SVGIG in the germline V gene (reference sequence). This CDR3 has 13 amino acids. DNA for the CDR3: TGTGCCTGGAGTGAGGACAGGGGAGATACGCAGTATTTT. Translated: CAWSEDRGDTQYF.

V gene TRBV18 combines with J gene TRBJ1-2; D is perhaps TRBD1 (6 bases). The V end was cut by 3 bases, the J end by 2 bases, with 7 bases between. The CDR3 is 13 amino acids. The germline V gene has CDR1 KGHSH and CDR2 LQKENI. The CDR3 spells CASSPTGNYGYTF. As DNA, the CDR3 is TGTGCCAGCTCACCTACAGGGAACTATGGCTACACCTTC.

V gene TRBV21-1 combines with J gene TRBJ1-3; the table's D gene call, TRBD1, was not cross checked with the DNA. TRBV21-1 is recorded as a pseudogene. This CDR3 spans 16 amino acids. Written as DNA, the CDR3 is TGTGCCAGCAGCAAAGCCAGAGAGGGGGCTGGAAACACCATATATTTT. It is translated as CASSKAREGAGNTIYF.

V usage is TRBV28 and J usage is TRBJ1-3; 9 bases are a match to TRBD1. Germline V gene data show CDR1 as MDHEN and CDR2 as SYDVKM. V shed 5 bases and J 0 bases; nucleotides not matched to a gene: 2. There are 15 residues in the CDR3. The CDR3: CASSRQGVSGNTIYF. In DNA, the CDR3 is TGTGCCAGCAGTCGACAGGGGGTCTCTGGAAACACCATATATTTT.

The CDR3 sequence is CSAKLGSEQYF. In DNA form, the CDR3 reads TGCAGTGCCAAGCTCGGGAGTGAGCAGTACTTC. The J gene is TRBJ2-7, the V gene TRBV20-1; D is perhaps TRBD2 (6 bases). The CDR3 totals 11 residues. V was clipped by 6 bases and J by 7 bases, with 13 bases between them. Germline V gives CDR1 DFQATT, CDR2 SNEGSKA (reference sequence).